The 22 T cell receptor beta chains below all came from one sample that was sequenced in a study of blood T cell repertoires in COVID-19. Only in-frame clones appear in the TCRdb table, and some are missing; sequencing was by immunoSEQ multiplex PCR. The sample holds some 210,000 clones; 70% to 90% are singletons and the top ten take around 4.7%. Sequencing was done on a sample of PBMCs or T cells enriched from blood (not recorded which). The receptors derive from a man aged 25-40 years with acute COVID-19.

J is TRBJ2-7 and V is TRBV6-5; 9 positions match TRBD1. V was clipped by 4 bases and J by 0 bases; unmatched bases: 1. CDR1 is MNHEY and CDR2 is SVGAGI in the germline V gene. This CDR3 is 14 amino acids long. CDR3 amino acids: CASSWTGVSYEQYF. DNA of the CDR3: TGTGCCAGCAGTTGGACAGGGGTCTCCTACGAGCAGTACTTC.

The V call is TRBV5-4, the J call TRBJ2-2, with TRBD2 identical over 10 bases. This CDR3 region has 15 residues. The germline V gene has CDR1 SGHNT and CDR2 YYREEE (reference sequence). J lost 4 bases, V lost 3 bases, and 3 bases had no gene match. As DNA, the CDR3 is TGTGCCAGCAGCTCATGGACTAGCGGCACCGGGGAGCTGTTTTTT. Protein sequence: CASSSWTSGTGELFF.

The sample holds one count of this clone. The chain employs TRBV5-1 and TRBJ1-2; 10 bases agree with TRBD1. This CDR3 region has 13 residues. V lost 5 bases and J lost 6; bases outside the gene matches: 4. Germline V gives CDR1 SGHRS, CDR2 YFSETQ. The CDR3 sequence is CASRDRGMDGYTF. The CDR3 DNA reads TGCGCCAGCAGGGACAGGGGGATGGATGGCTACACCTTC.

CDR3 amino acids: CASSLGRGGYEQYF. CDR3 DNA sequence: TGTGCCAGCAGCTTAGGACGGGGGGGCTACGAGCAGTACTTC. The chain recombines TRBV5-6 with TRBJ2-7, with 8 bases identical to TRBD2. Unmatched junction bases numbered 4, after V lost 2 bases and J lost 3 bases. This CDR3 has 14 residues. Germline lookup yields CDR1 SGHDT and CDR2 YYEEEE.

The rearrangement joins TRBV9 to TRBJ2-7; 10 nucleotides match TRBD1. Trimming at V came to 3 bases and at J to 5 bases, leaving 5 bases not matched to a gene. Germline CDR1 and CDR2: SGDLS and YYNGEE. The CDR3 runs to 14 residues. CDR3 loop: CASSATGTGDEQYF. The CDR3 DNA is TGTGCCAGCAGCGCAACTGGGACAGGGGACGAGCAGTACTTC. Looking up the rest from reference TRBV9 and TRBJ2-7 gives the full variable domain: DSGVTQTPKHLITATGQRVTLRCSPRSGDLSVYWYQQSLDQGLQFLIQYYNGEERAKGNILERFSAQQFPDLHSELNLSSLELGDSALYFCASSATGTGDEQYFGPGTRLTVT.

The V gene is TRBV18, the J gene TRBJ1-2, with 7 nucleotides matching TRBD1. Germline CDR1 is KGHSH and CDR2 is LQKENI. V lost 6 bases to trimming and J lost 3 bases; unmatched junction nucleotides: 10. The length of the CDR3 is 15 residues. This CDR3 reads CASSLRRGGDYGYTF. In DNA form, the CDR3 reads TGTGCCAGCTCCCTTAGACGAGGGGGCGACTATGGCTACACCTTC.

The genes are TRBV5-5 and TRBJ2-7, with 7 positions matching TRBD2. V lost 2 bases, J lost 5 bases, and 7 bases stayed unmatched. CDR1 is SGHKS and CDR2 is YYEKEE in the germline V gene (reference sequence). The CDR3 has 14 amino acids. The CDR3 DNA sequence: TGTGCCAGCAGCTTCGGACTAGGGGCGGACGAGCAGTACTTC. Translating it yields CASSFGLGADEQYF. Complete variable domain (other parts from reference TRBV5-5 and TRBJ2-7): DAGVTQSPTHLIKTRGQQVTLRCSPISGHKSVSWYQQVLGQGPQFIFQYYEKEERGRGNFPDRFSARQFPNYSSELNVNALLLGDSALYLCASSFGLGADEQYFGPGTRLTVT.

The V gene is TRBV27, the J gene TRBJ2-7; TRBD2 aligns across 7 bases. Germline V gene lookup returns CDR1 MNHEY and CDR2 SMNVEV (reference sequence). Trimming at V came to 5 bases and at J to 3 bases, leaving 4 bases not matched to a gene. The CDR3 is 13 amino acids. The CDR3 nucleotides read TGTGCCAGCAGTCTGGGACTATTCTACGAGCAGTACTTC. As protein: CASSLGLFYEQYF.

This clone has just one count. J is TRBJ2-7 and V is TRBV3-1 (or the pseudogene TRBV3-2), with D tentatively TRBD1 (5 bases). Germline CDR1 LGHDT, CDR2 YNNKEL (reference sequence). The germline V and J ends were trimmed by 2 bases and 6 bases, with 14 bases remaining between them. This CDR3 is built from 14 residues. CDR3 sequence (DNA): TGTGCCAGCAGCCAAAGGGGCCTAATCCCCGAGCAGTACTTC. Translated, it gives CASSQRGLIPEQYF.

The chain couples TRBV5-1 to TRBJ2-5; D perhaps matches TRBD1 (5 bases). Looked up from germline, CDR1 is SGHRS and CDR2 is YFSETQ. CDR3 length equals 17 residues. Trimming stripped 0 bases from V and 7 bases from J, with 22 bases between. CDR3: CASSLEGDSPPVGTQYF. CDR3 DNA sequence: TGCGCCAGCAGCTTGGAGGGTGACAGTCCCCCGGTTGGGACCCAGTACTTC.

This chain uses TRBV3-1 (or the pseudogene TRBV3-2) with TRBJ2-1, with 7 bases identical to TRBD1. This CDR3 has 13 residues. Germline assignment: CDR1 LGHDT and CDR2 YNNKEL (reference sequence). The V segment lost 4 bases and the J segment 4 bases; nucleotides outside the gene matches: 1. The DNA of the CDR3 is TGTGCCAGCAGCCGGGACAGATACAATGAGCAGTTCTTC. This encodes CASSRDRYNEQFF.

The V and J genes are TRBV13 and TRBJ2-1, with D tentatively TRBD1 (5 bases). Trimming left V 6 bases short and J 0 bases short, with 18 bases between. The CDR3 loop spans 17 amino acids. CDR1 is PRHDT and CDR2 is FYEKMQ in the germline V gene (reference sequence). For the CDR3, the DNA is TGTGCCAGCAGGACCCGAGCGTGGGGCCGCTCCTACAATGAGCAGTTCTTC. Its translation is CASRTRAWGRSYNEQFF.

CDR3 coding DNA: TGTGCCAGCAGCGTAGCTGGGGGCAGGGGAAGATACGAGCAGTACTTC. Translation gives CASSVAGGRGRYEQYF. This rearrangement joins TRBV9 to TRBJ2-7; TRBD1 is a possible D gene (6 bases). This CDR3 spans 16 amino acids. V was shortened by 0 bases and J by 4 bases, with 17 bases between the two germline ends. CDR1 and CDR2 (germline): SGDLS, YYNGEE.

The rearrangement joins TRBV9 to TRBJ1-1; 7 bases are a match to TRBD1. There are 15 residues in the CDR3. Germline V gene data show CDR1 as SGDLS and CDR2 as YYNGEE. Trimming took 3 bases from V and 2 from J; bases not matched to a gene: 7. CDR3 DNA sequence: TGTGCCAGCAGCGGAAGTGACAGGGTAAACACTGAAGCTTTCTTT. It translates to CASSGSDRVNTEAFF.

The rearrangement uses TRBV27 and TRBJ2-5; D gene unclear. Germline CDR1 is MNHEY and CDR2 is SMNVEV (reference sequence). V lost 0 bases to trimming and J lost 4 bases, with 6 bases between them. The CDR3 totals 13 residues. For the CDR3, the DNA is TGTGCCAGCAGTTTATCGCCCAGAGAGACCCAGTACTTC. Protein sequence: CASSLSPRETQYF.

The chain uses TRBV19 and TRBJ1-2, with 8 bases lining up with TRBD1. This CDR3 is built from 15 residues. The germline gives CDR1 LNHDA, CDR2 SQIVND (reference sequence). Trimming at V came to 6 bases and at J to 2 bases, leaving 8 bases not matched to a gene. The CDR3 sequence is CASRLPGQVNYGYTF. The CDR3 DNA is TGTGCCAGTAGATTACCGGGACAGGTAAACTATGGCTACACCTTC. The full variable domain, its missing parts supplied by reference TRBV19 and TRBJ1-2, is DGGITQSPKYLFRKEGQNVTLSCEQNLNHDAMYWYRQDPGQGLRLIYYSQIVNDFQKGDIAEGYSVSREKKESFPLTVTSAQKNPTAFYLCASRLPGQVNYGYTFGSGTRLTVV.

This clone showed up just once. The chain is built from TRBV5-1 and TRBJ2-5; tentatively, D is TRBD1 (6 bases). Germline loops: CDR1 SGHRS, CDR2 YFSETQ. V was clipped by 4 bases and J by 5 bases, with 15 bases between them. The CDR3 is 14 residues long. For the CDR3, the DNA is TGCGCCAGCAGCCTCAGGGGAATACGGGAGACCCAGTACTTC. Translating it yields CASSLRGIRETQYF.

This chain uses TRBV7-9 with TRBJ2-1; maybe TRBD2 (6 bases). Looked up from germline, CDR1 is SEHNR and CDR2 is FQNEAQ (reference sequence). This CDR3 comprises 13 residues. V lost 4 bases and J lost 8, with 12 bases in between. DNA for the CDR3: TGTGCCAGCAGCTGGGCGGGCGGGGATGAGCAGTTCTTC. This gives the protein CASSWAGGDEQFF.

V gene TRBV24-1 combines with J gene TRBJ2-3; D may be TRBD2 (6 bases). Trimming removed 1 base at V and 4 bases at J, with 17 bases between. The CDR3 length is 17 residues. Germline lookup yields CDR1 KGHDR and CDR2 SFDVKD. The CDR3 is CATSDFPSGVGADTQYF. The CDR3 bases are TGTGCCACCAGTGATTTTCCTTCGGGGGTGGGGGCAGATACGCAGTATTTT.

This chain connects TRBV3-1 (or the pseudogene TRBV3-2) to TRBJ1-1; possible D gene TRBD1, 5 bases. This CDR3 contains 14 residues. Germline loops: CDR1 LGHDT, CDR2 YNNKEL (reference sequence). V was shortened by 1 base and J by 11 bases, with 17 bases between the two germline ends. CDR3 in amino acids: CASSQGWEGVVAFF. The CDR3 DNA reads TGTGCCAGCAGCCAAGGTTGGGAAGGGGTGGTTGCTTTCTTT.

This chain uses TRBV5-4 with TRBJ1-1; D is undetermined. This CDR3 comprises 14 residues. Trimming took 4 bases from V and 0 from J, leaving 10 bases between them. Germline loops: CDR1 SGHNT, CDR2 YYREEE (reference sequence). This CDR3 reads CASSSSPMNTEAFF. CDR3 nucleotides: TGTGCCAGCAGCAGTAGCCCGATGAACACTGAAGCTTTCTTT.

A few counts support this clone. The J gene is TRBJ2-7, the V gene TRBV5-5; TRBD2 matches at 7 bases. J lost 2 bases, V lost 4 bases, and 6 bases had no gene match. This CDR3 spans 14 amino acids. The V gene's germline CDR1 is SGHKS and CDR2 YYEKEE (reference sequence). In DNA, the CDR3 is TGTGCCAGCAGCCGGGGACTACTCGCCTACGAGCAGTACTTC. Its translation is CASSRGLLAYEQYF. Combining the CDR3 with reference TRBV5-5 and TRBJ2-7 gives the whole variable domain DAGVTQSPTHLIKTRGQQVTLRCSPISGHKSVSWYQQVLGQGPQFIFQYYEKEERGRGNFPDRFSARQFPNYSSELNVNALLLGDSALYLCASSRGLLAYEQYFGPGTRLTVT.